This T cell receptor beta chain emerged from a study of identical twins listed by TCRdb under 2016. The study in broad terms: To test whether fetal clonotypes persist, this study deep-sequenced TCR alpha and beta repertoires from monozygotic twins, from unrelated adults of various ages, and from cord blood. To rule out contamination, replicate twin experiments were performed at different times with different library preparation protocols. Overall results and qualifications from the work: Because the same donors could not be followed over many years, the conclusions relied on cross-sectional statistical analysis. Compared with coincidental sharing between unrelated individuals, out-of-frame TCR alpha sequences shared between twins showed an excess of sequences with low generation probability. Out-of-frame TCR alpha sharing in monozygotic twins was systematically underestimated by recombination models, whereas sharing between unrelated individuals was in agreement with the recombination models. Invariant T cells such as MAIT and iNKT could partly confound zero-insertion analyses, although diverse VJ usage argued against such confounding for most clonotypes. The excess sharing between twins in beta out-of-frame sequences was weaker because fewer shared sequences reduced the signal-to-noise ratio. Fewer insertions were carried by abundant cord blood beta clonotypes, a similar but weaker trend appeared in young adult naive repertoires, and no such trend appeared in memory repertoires.

Libraries were prepared through 5' RACE. The reads were generated on an Illumina HiSeq 2000. Template switching added a universal primer binding site, and the final cDNA carried a unique molecular identifier that allowed TCR cDNA molecules to be counted accurately. First-strand cDNA for TCR alpha and beta chains was synthesized from specific primers in the conserved constant-segment region. To control for contamination, every cDNA library carried two barcodes: a SMART-Mk sample barcode plus Illumina barcodes. TruSeq adapter sequences along with Illumina sample barcodes were introduced in two successive PCR steps. TCR alpha and beta cDNA libraries were sequenced on the Illumina HiSeq platform with custom primers. Per the source publication's procedure: Unique molecular identifiers were extracted from raw reads with MiGEC, and CDR3 positions were determined with MiXCR. For each individual, recombination models were inferred using an EM algorithm with the repgenHMM and IGoR tools. Shared clonotype analysis was performed with the tcR package in R, normalizing sharing by the product of cloneset sizes. To study raw recombination without the effects of thymic and clonal selection, out-of-frame nonproductive sequences were analyzed. The public reads were run again by TCRdb, first through fastp at Q25 and then through MiXCR, and only productive beta chains were kept. Rows merge per CDR3 protein into single entries with the most common DNA and genes. TCRdb assigned the V and J calls; the authors' analysis was not used. The sample yields about 450,000 distinct CDR3 sequences; 18% were counted once. Of the sample, 12% falls within the top ten clones.

About this clonotype itself: The specificity of this receptor is unknown. The sample holds no much larger clone one base away, and base qualities are not on file.

The CDR3 spans 16 residues, from the cysteine through the phenylalanine. CDR3 DNA only is kept here, 48 bases in frame from base 1. Taken from the germline V gene, the CDR1 and CDR2 loops are MNHEY and SVGEGT. Trimming accounts for 4 bases at V and 5 bases at J, while the number of junction bases matched to no gene is 11. Every donor in the study was a healthy Caucasian. The researchers also sequenced three unrelated adults who were not twins: a male aged 18 to 30, a male aged 50 to 60, and a female aged 50 to 60. Miltenyi CD45RO+ enrichment and human naive T-cell isolation kits were used to isolate memory (CD45RO+) and naive T cells from PBMC.

The TCR comes from a man between 45 and 60 years old in good health. The specimen sequenced was naive T cells sorted from blood. The cell subset or site label, as the study defines it: cells isolated with a human naive T-cell isolation kit. The V gene is TRBV6-2 or TRBV6-3 and the J gene is TRBJ2-4, and 7 junctional nucleotides match TRBD1. The CDR3 region: CASSSAGQASQNIQYF. The sequenced DNA is TGTGCCAGCAGTTCCGCCGGACAGGCCTCTCAAAACATTCAGTACTTC.